The 25 T cell receptor beta chains reported below all come from one sample, sequenced in a study of identifying expanded T cells in peripheral blood. The data were produced by immunoSEQ multiplex PCR, yet TCRdb's version contains in-frame clones alone and is incomplete. The sample holds about 86,000 clones, 85% seen once. The sequenced material came from blood. The source of these receptors is a person between 18 and 69 years old in good health.

This clone was found many times. The chain recombines TRBV14 with TRBJ2-7; no clear D gene. Germline values: CDR1 SGHDN, CDR2 FVKESK. Deletions cut 1 base from V and 5 bases from J, with 9 bases between. The CDR3 length is 13 residues. The CDR3 is CASSQGVSHEQYF. In DNA form, the CDR3 reads TGTGCCAGCAGCCAAGGAGTGTCCCACGAGCAGTACTTC.

This clone was observed a handful of times. This chain connects TRBV19 to TRBJ1-1; 7 positions match TRBD1. The CDR3 totals 14 residues. Germline assignment: CDR1 LNHDA and CDR2 SQIVND (reference sequence). The V segment lost 7 bases and the J segment 4 bases; nucleotides outside the gene matches: 9. The CDR3 loop reads CASILRQGFTEAFF. CDR3 DNA: TGTGCCAGTATCCTAAGACAGGGCTTCACTGAAGCTTTCTTT.

The V gene is TRBV7-2, the J gene TRBJ1-2; D is undetermined. Germline lookup yields CDR1 SGHTA and CDR2 FQGNSA. This CDR3 has 11 residues. With 5 bases removed from V and 7 bases from J, the gap between germline ends came to 8 bases. CDR3 coding DNA: TGTGCCAGCAGCGTTTTGCGTGGCTACACCTTC. Its protein product is CASSVLRGYTF.

The chain carries TRBV30 and TRBJ2-7, with D unresolved. CDR3 size: 11 residues. The V end lost 5 bases, the J end lost 7 bases, and 12 bases lay between the germline ends. The germline CDR1 and CDR2 sequences are GTSNPN and SVGIG (reference sequence). CDR3 nucleotide sequence: TGTGCCTGGGATTTAGGACCTGAGCAGTACTTC. This sequence encodes CAWDLGPEQYF.

J is TRBJ2-2 and V is TRBV5-1; D ambiguous. Germline V gene lookup returns CDR1 SGHRS and CDR2 YFSETQ. Between the trimmed V and J ends, which lost 0 bases and 7 bases, there was a span of 13 bases. The CDR3 has 15 residues. The DNA of the CDR3 is TGCGCCAGCAGCTTGGAACGGTCTCTGAACGGGGAGCTGTTTTTT. Translating it yields CASSLERSLNGELFF.

The V and J genes are TRBV6-6 and TRBJ1-5; 11 nucleotides match TRBD1. After removal of 8 bases from V and 0 bases from J, the junction contained 6 bases not matched to a gene. CDR3 length: 16 amino acids. Germline V gene data show CDR1 as MNHNY and CDR2 as SVGAGI (reference sequence). In DNA form, the CDR3 reads TGTGCCAGCTCGGGACAGGGGGGCGGTAGCAATCAGCCCCAGCATTTT. Its translation is CASSGQGGGSNQPQHF.

This clone has only one observation. This chain uses TRBV6-6 with TRBJ1-2; a weak D match, TRBD1 (6 bases). V lost 2 bases and J lost 1, with 11 bases in between. The CDR3 loop spans 15 amino acids. Germline V gene lookup returns CDR1 MNHNY and CDR2 SVGAGI (reference sequence). Here the CDR3 DNA reads TGTGCCAGCAGTTACCCACAGACAGGTAACTATGGCTACACCTTC. Translating it yields CASSYPQTGNYGYTF.

This chain links TRBV6-4 with TRBJ1-2; 8 positions agree with TRBD1. The CDR3 has 13 residues. V dropped 6 bases and J dropped 7; count of bases not matched to a gene: 7. The germline CDR1 and CDR2 sequences are MRHNA and SNTAGT. Written as DNA, the CDR3 is TGTGCCAGCAGCCAGGACAGGGTGTCTGGCTACACCTTC. Its protein is CASSQDRVSGYTF.

The chain combines TRBV27 with TRBJ1-2; the D is unclear. Germline CDR1 reads MNHEY; CDR2 reads SMNVEV (reference sequence). V lost 3 bases, J lost 4 bases, and 9 bases lay in between. This CDR3 region has 13 residues. The DNA of the CDR3 is TGTGCCAGCAGTTTTGCCGGTGGCTATGGCTACACCTTC. Its protein product is CASSFAGGYGYTF.

This clone has more than one count but fewer than ten. This rearrangement joins TRBV29-1 to TRBJ2-1; no clear D gene. Germline CDR1 SQVTM, CDR2 ANQGSEA. V gave up 1 base and J gave up 0 bases, with 10 bases separating them. The CDR3 extends over 15 amino acids. The CDR3 sequence is CSVEGGGISYNEQFF. In nucleotides, the CDR3 is TGCAGCGTTGAAGGAGGCGGTATCTCCTACAATGAGCAGTTCTTC.

This chain's CDR3 is CSVNSGQETQYF. DNA of the CDR3: TGCAGCGTCAACAGCGGTCAAGAGACCCAGTACTTC. The chain is built from TRBV29-1 and TRBJ2-5; D possibly corresponds to TRBD2 (5 bases). The V and J ends lost 6 bases and 2 bases respectively, with 10 bases between them. The CDR3 extends over 12 amino acids. CDR1 is SQVTM and CDR2 is ANQGSEA in the germline V gene.

The sample holds one count of this clone. This chain joins TRBV14 and TRBJ2-7; 7 bases line up with TRBD1. The germline V gene has CDR1 SGHDN and CDR2 FVKESK. The CDR3 loop spans 13 amino acids. Losses at the gene ends were 2 bases for V and 8 bases for J; bases not matched to a gene: 6. In DNA form, the CDR3 reads TGTGCCAGCAGCCAACAGGGGGTCGGCAAGCAGTACTTC. Its protein product is CASSQQGVGKQYF.

The chain employs TRBV30 and TRBJ1-5; D gene ambiguous. CDR3 length equals 13 residues. The V end lost 0 bases, the J end lost 8 bases, and 11 bases lay between the germline ends. CDR1 is GTSNPN, CDR2 SVGIG, per germline (reference sequence). CDR3 DNA: TGTGCCTGGAGTGTACACGGCGGGGAGCCCCAGCATTTT. Protein: CAWSVHGGEPQHF.

The CDR3 loop is CASRDRWTQYF. CDR3 bases: TGTGCCAGTCGGGACAGATGGACCCAGTACTTC. This sequence joins TRBV19 and TRBJ2-5; 7 nucleotides match TRBD1. The length of the CDR3 is 11 residues. Germline V gene lookup returns CDR1 LNHDA and CDR2 SQIVND (reference sequence). Trimming removed 8 bases from V and 7 bases from J; junction bases left unmatched: 4.

The rearrangement uses TRBV7-2 and TRBJ2-3; maybe TRBD1 (6 bases). Germline lookup yields CDR1 SGHTA and CDR2 FQGNSA. Trimming took off 1 base at V and 5 bases at J, with 16 bases between the two ends. This CDR3 has 16 residues. The CDR3 nucleotides are TGTGCCAGCAGCTTAGGATCGGCAGGGGCGGGAGATACGCAGTATTTT. Its protein product is CASSLGSAGAGDTQYF.

The chain couples TRBV11-3 to TRBJ2-1; 10 positions agree with TRBD2. J gave up 6 bases and V 1 base, and 3 bases lay outside the gene matches. The CDR3 is made up of 15 amino acids. CDR1 and CDR2 from the germline V gene are SGHNT and YENEEA. The CDR3 spells CASSLGSSGGNEQFF. In nucleotides, the CDR3 is TGTGCCAGCAGCTTAGGGTCTAGCGGGGGCAATGAGCAGTTCTTC.

The rearrangement uses TRBV27 and TRBJ2-5, with 10 bases lining up with TRBD2. V lost 0 bases to trimming and J lost 1 base; unmatched junction nucleotides: 5. Germline assignment: CDR1 MNHEY and CDR2 SMNVEV (reference sequence). The CDR3 is 17 residues long. CDR3 coding DNA: TGTGCCAGCAGTTTATCGGTTAGCGGGGGGATCCAAGAGACCCAGTACTTC. This encodes CASSLSVSGGIQETQYF.

This chain connects TRBV5-1 to TRBJ2-7; perhaps D is TRBD1 or TRBD2 (5 bases each). Germline CDR1 SGHRS, CDR2 YFSETQ. This CDR3 has 13 amino acids. The V end lost 3 bases, the J end lost 4 bases, and 11 bases lay between the germline ends. The CDR3 here is CASSWDGEYEQYF. CDR3 DNA sequence: TGCGCCAGCAGCTGGGACGGCGAATACGAGCAGTACTTC.

This clone was detected once. The CDR3 DNA sequence: TGCAGCCTCGGGACGGCGAACTATGGCTACACCTTC. Residues: CSLGTANYGYTF. V is TRBV29-1 and J is TRBJ1-2, with a possible D match to TRBD1 (5 bases). The CDR3 consists of 12 residues. Germline V gene data show CDR1 as SQVTM and CDR2 as ANQGSEA. V lost 8 bases and J lost 2, with 12 bases in between.

V usage is TRBV4-3 and J usage is TRBJ2-2; perhaps TRBD1 as D (5 bases). The CDR3 sequence is 12 residues long. V lost 4 bases to trimming and J lost 7 bases, with 7 bases between them. Germline loops: CDR1 LGHNA, CDR2 YSLEER. This CDR3 is CASSPGYGELFF. CDR3 nucleotide sequence: TGCGCCAGCAGCCCAGGGTACGGGGAGCTGTTTTTT.

The chain links TRBV6-1 to TRBJ1-2; D gene ambiguous. This CDR3 comprises 15 residues. The germline V and J ends were trimmed by 0 bases and 4 bases, with 12 bases remaining between them. Germline CDR1 MNHNS, CDR2 SASEGT. This chain's CDR3 is CASSEATAEGYGYTF. The CDR3 coding sequence is TGTGCCAGCAGTGAAGCGACCGCCGAGGGCTATGGCTACACCTTC.

The genes are TRBV18 and TRBJ2-3; D gene ambiguous. The ends were cut back, 3 bases at V and 6 bases at J, with 19 bases in the middle. Germline lookup yields CDR1 KGHSH and CDR2 LQKENI. The CDR3 runs to 16 residues. The CDR3 coding sequence is TGTGCCAGCTCACCTAGAATGGCGGTTAAGCTGGATACGCAGTATTTT. Amino acids: CASSPRMAVKLDTQYF.

This clone has a single count. The chain combines TRBV7-2 with TRBJ2-1; D is unclear. The V gene's germline CDR1 is SGHTA and CDR2 FQGNSA. V was trimmed by 2 bases and J by 0 bases, leaving 14 bases between them. The CDR3 spans 17 residues. The CDR3 nucleotides are TGTGCCAGCAGCTTATATAAGTTCCTGAGCTCCTACAATGAGCAGTTCTTC. Translation: CASSLYKFLSSYNEQFF.

The rearrangement joins TRBV2 to TRBJ2-7; 8 nucleotides agree with TRBD2. Looked up from germline, CDR1 is SNHLY and CDR2 is FYNNEI. The J segment lost 0 bases and the V segment lost 7 bases, leaving 8 bases of the junction unmatched. The CDR3 covers 15 residues. The CDR3 sequence is CASKDLRGVSYEQYF. CDR3 in DNA: TGTGCCAGCAAGGACTTGCGGGGGGTCTCCTACGAGCAGTACTTC.

The chain carries TRBV19 and TRBJ2-7, with D possibly matching TRBD1 (8 bases). Trimming removed 2 bases from V and 3 bases from J, with 23 bases in between. The CDR3 has 18 amino acids. CDR1 and CDR2 (germline): LNHDA, SQIVND (reference sequence). CDR3 nucleotides: TGTGCCAGTAGTATACGGGTGCTAAGCGGGACAGGCATCTACGAGCAGTACTTC. The encoded protein is CASSIRVLSGTGIYEQYF.